The rows below give T cell receptor beta chains drawn from one sample of a study of OX40 agonist ivuxolimab in advanced cancers. Profiled with immunoSEQ multiplex PCR; TCRdb holds only in-frame clones, not every one. The top ten clones hold roughly 1.2% of a sample with fewer than 80,000 clones, 75% to 85% of them seen once. The sequences come from CD4+ or CD8+ T cells sorted from blood, collected in a trial of the OX40 agonist ivuxolimab. Receptors originate from an adult with an advanced solid tumor such as melanoma, head and neck, liver or kidney cancer. CDR3s include the opening cysteine and the closing phenylalanine or tryptophan. A D gene is named only where the DNA matches it firmly. The size of a clone is reported for some rows only, either as once, few or many, or as a class for expanded clones.

clone_size d_call j_call v_call cdr3_aa cdr3_nt
NA TRBD1 TRBJ1-2 TRBV15 CATSRGGQFFPSYGYTF TGTGCCACCAGCAGAGGGGGACAGTTTTTCCCCTCCTATGGCTACACCTTC
NA TRBD1 TRBJ1-4 TRBV6-5 CASRGTGGEKLFF TGTGCCAGCAGAGGGACAGGGGGCGAAAAACTGTTTTTT
NA NA TRBJ1-5 TRBV19 CASSIPGAQPQHF TGTGCCAGTAGTATACCAGGGGCGCAGCCCCAGCATTTT
NA NA TRBJ1-2 TRBV9 CASSVGVGGGYGYTF TGTGCCAGCAGCGTGGGGGTAGGGGGAGGCTATGGCTACACCTTC
NA NA TRBJ1-1 TRBV10-2 CASTGALNTEAFF TGCGCCAGCACGGGGGCGTTGAACACTGAAGCTTTCTTT
NA NA TRBJ1-2 TRBV2 CASSGTANYGYTF TGTGCCAGCAGTGGAACAGCTAACTATGGCTACACCTTC
NA TRBD2 TRBJ2-2 TRBV7-2 CASSLYGTTNTGELFF TGTGCCAGCAGCTTATATGGGACTACGAACACCGGGGAGCTGTTTTTT
NA NA TRBJ1-6 TRBV11-2 CASSLDPISPLHF TGTGCCAGCAGCTTAGATCCCATATCACCCCTCCACTTT
once NA TRBJ2-3 TRBV4-2 CASSQDKTDTQYF TGTGCCAGCAGCCAAGATAAAACAGATACGCAGTATTTT
NA NA TRBJ1-1 TRBV5-6 CASSFKPERTEAFF TGTGCCAGCAGCTTCAAGCCTGAAAGGACTGAAGCTTTCTTT
few NA TRBJ1-4 TRBV18 CASSRRWGEDEKLFF TGTGCCAGCTCAAGAAGATGGGGCGAGGATGAAAAACTGTTTTTT
NA NA TRBJ2-5 TRBV10-1 CASSESRAVQETQYF TGCGCCAGCAGTGAGTCGAGGGCGGTCCAAGAGACCCAGTACTTC
NA NA TRBJ1-6 TRBV2 CASTRTANSPLHF TGTGCCAGCACACGGACAGCTAATTCACCCCTCCACTTT